This T cell receptor beta chain was captured in a study of T-cell memory formation after mild COVID-19 (dated by TCRdb to the early 2020s). For the study in its entirety: TCR sequence clusters from the two donors were found to be largely donor specific. In two donors, T-cell clones that expanded and contracted after mild COVID-19 were followed by sequencing TCRalpha and TCRbeta repertoires longitudinally. Two young, previously healthy adult volunteers made up the cohort, one male and one female. The investigation overall reported the following: SARS-CoV-2 specificity of the second-wave clones peaking on day 37 was not confirmed. Some responding clones were detected in pre-infection memory, which suggested that pre-existing cross-reactive memory T cells had joined the SARS-CoV-2 response. Clones that contracted from day 15 to 85 showed balanced CD4/CD8 phenotypes, whereas a second wave of clones that expanded from day 15 to 37 leaned towards CD4+. Contracting CD4+ clones were found mainly in CM and EM memory subsets, while CD8+ clones were enriched in EMRA. Only two mild cases were covered by the study, and larger cohorts that include severe cases with pre-infection samples were considered necessary.

The cysteine opens and the phenylalanine closes a CDR3 of 13 amino acids. This entry keeps only the CDR3 DNA: 39 bases, framed from base 1. CDR1 and CDR2, looked up from the germline V gene, are SNHLY and FYNNEI. V drops 3 bases and J drops 4 bases, leaving 8 bases in between. Remarks on this clonotype: Its antigen specificity is not known. No much larger clonotype is one base removed from it; base qualities were not supplied.

These reads were obtained on an Illumina NovaSeq 6000. TCRalpha and TCRbeta cDNA libraries were constructed by 5'RACE with constant-segment primers, with sample barcodes and unique molecular identifiers being introduced. Trizol reagent was used to extract RNA from every sample. The libraries were amplified in two PCR steps, and the second step added a second sample barcode and Illumina TruSeq adapters. Sequencing of libraries was performed on an Illumina NovaSeq with 2 x 150 bp paired-end reads. On the authors' methods: With migec v1.2.7, reads were demultiplexed and then collapsed into UMI-guided consensus sequences. With mixcr v2.1.11, UMI consensuses were aligned to TRA and TRB V and J templates and assembled into clonotypes. A clonotype was counted as expanded or contracted only if both edgeR and NoisET called the change significant, with noise models trained on biological replicates. edgeR calls used a false discovery rate-adjusted p below 0.01 and a log2 fold-change threshold of 1. PCA with hierarchical clustering of max-normalized trajectories of the 1000 most abundant clonotypes was used as exploratory dynamics analysis. Separately sequenced CD4+ and CD8+ repertoires were used to assign the CD4 or CD8 phenotype of responding clones. TCRdb passed the public sequencing reads through fastp at Q25 and MiXCR, retaining productive beta sequences. Rows merge per CDR3 protein into single entries with the most common DNA and genes. V and J calls and clone size were set by TCRdb, not the authors. The sample includes fewer than 450,000 distinct CDR3 sequences, with about 21% observed a single time. Around 12% of the sample comes from the top ten.

PBMCs were isolated by Ficoll-Paque density gradient centrifugation. The specimen was PBMCs or a T cell subset sorted from them (not recorded which). Rearrangement joined TRBV2 to TRBJ2-3, with no D gene named confidently. The sequence was obtained from an adult woman who had mild COVID-19 (a few samples of this study predate the infection). The sample titles of this study are shuffled in the database, so cell type and time point are left out; the donor was told from shared clones. The nucleotide sequence reads as follows: TGTGCCAGCAGTGACGTTCTGGCAGATACGCAGTATTTT. This codes for CASSDVLADTQYF.